The source of this T cell receptor beta chain is a study of blood T cell repertoires in COVID-19. For the study at large: PBMCs, B-cell-depleted T cells, or T cells provided the cDNA or gDNA that made up the material.

Original methodology: Amplification of reference gene primers was used by the study to estimate nucleated cell counts. Libraries were prepared by immunoSEQ multiplex PCR; TCRdb keeps only in-frame clonotypes and omits some of them. The V and J calls and the clone size are those of that table, but D and trimming were determined from the DNA. The data hold roughly 180,000 clones, with 75% to 85% observed a single time. Enrolled during active infection, Seattle patients were then followed longitudinally. Between the trimmed V and J ends, which lost 5 bases and 2 bases, there was a span of 15 bases. CDR3 length: 16 residues. CDR1 and CDR2 (germline): MDHEN, SYDVKM. This clone was seen once.

This chain uses TRBV28 with TRBJ2-2; TRBD1 might be the D (6 bases). Sequencing input: peripheral blood. This TCR came from a woman aged 55-70 years with COVID-19, enrolled during active disease. In DNA, the CDR3 is TGTGCCAGCAGTACCCAGGGCAGGGGCAACACCGGGGAGCTGTTTTTT. It is translated as CASSTQGRGNTGELFF.